This TCR beta chain appears in the sequencing data of a study of T cell responses to AZD1222 COVID-19 vaccine. In the study overall: Analysis merged second doses at about 4 or about 12 weeks. Study-wide findings and caveats: In a largely white British group with more females than males, clonal diversity was possibly underestimated. Repertoire collection took place solely once the T cell response had peaked. With two AZD1222 doses given, Spike-specific TCR breadth and depth both rose.

Libraries were prepared by immunoSEQ multiplex PCR; TCRdb keeps only in-frame clonotypes and omits some of them. This table holds some 60,000 clones, around 84% found once. This clone was picked up a small number of times. Its target is not known. Germline trimming cut 6 bases from V and 2 bases from J; bases unmatched to any gene: 6. The germline gives CDR1 SGHTA, CDR2 FQGNSA. CDR3 size: 15 residues. The specimen comprised peripheral blood, sampled on day 0 of AZD1222 vaccination. This clonotype was sampled from an adult in good health. V gene TRBV7-2 combines with J gene TRBJ2-7; 11 bases fit TRBD2. CDR3 sequence: CASSRSGRETYEQYF. CDR3 sequence (DNA): TGTGCCAGCAGTCGTAGCGGGAGGGAGACCTACGAGCAGTACTTC.